Following are 21 T cell receptor beta chains from one sample sequenced in a study of CD8+CD57+ T cells in acquired aplastic anemia. CDR3 and TCR beta VDJ profiling relied on genomic DNA as the template. TCRdb independently ran MiXCR on the reads; one entry per CDR3 protein. The data show about 170,000 distinct CDR3 sequences, around 45% seen once. Specimen: sorted CD4+, CD8+, or CD8+CD57+ T cells (not recorded which) from PBMCs. Receptors originate from a human donor in good health.

This chain joins TRBV15 and TRBJ2-7, with D possibly being TRBD1 or TRBD2 (6 bases each). Germline V CDR1 and CDR2: LNHNV, YYDKDF (reference sequence). This CDR3 is 14 amino acids long. Trimming removed 5 bases at V and 5 bases at J, with 16 bases between. CDR3: CATSQLGGKHEQYF. The CDR3 bases are TGTGCCACCAGCCAATTAGGGGGGAAGCACGAGCAGTACTTC. Variable domain in full (rest from reference TRBV15 and TRBJ2-7): DAMVIQNPRYQVTQFGKPVTLSCSQTLNHNVMYWYQQKSSQAPKLLFHYYDKDFNNEADTPDNFQSRRPNTSFCFLDIRSPGLGDTAMYLCATSQLGGKHEQYFGPGTRLTVT.

The rearrangement uses TRBV28 and TRBJ2-7, with 9 bases matching TRBD1. The CDR3 loop spans 14 amino acids. Germline-derived CDR1 and CDR2 are MDHEN and SYDVKM. V gave up 7 bases and J gave up 3 bases; unmatched junction bases: 7. CDR3 nucleotide sequence: TGTGCCAGCATTCCCGGGACAGGGAGCTACGAGCAGTACTTC. Translated: CASIPGTGSYEQYF.

This clonotype occurred many times. This rearrangement joins TRBV5-5 to TRBJ2-7; 9 nucleotides agree with TRBD1. This CDR3 is 16 amino acids long. The V gene's germline CDR1 is SGHKS and CDR2 YYEKEE (reference sequence). The V gene end was trimmed by 1 base and the J gene end by 1 base; junction bases not matched to a gene: 6. The CDR3 coding sequence is TGTGCCAGCAGCTTGACTACAGGGGGCTGGTCCTACGAGCAGTACTTC. Its protein is CASSLTTGGWSYEQYF.

There are many counts of this clonotype. This chain uses TRBV7-9 with TRBJ1-4; 8 positions match TRBD1. J lost 5 bases, V lost 5 bases, and 16 bases had no gene match. The CDR3 consists of 18 residues. Germline V gene sequence: CDR1 SEHNR, CDR2 FQNEAQ (reference sequence). Written as DNA, the CDR3 is TGTGCCAGCAGCGTTGATCACGGCAGGACAGGGCCAAATGAAAAACTGTTTTTT. It translates to CASSVDHGRTGPNEKLFF.

V gene TRBV24-1 combines with J gene TRBJ2-1; 10 positions agree with TRBD1. There are 16 residues in the CDR3. J was trimmed by 9 bases and V by 0 bases; bases with no gene match: 7. Germline V gives CDR1 KGHDR, CDR2 SFDVKD. Here the CDR3 DNA reads TGTGCCACCAGTGATTTGCAGGTGACAGGGGGCACTGAGCAGTTCTTC. It translates to CATSDLQVTGGTEQFF.

This clonotype has a count of ten or more. This sequence joins TRBV20-1 and TRBJ2-7; no firm D call. CDR3 length equals 11 residues. Between the trimmed V and J ends, which lost 3 bases and 4 bases, there was a span of 7 bases. Germline CDR1 is DFQATT and CDR2 is SNEGSKA (reference sequence). The CDR3 sequence is CSASNAYEQYF. The CDR3 DNA follows: TGCAGTGCTAGCAACGCTTACGAGCAGTACTTC.

This rearrangement joins TRBV24-1 to TRBJ2-5; D ambiguous. Germline V gives CDR1 KGHDR, CDR2 SFDVKD. Deletions cut 1 base from V and 2 bases from J, with 4 bases between. The CDR3 length is 13 residues. Here the CDR3 reads CATSDFGQETQYF. The CDR3 nucleotides are TGTGCCACCAGTGATTTTGGGCAAGAGACCCAGTACTTC.

This sequence joins TRBV2 and TRBJ1-5; D may be TRBD1 (5 bases). The CDR3 extends over 13 amino acids. Germline CDR1 SNHLY, CDR2 FYNNEI. V was pared by 4 bases and J by 6 bases, with 10 bases between. CDR3 region: CASSGQGPQPQHF. CDR3 in DNA: TGTGCCAGCAGTGGGCAGGGACCTCAGCCCCAGCATTTT.

As to this clonotype: Since a much larger clone is just one base distant, this may be a read error. The rearrangement links TRBV11-1 to TRBJ1-4, with a possible D match to TRBD1 (6 bases). Germline CDR1 SGHAT, CDR2 FQDESV (reference sequence). Trimming took 1 base from V and 5 from J, leaving 14 bases between them. This CDR3 has 16 amino acids. DNA for the CDR3: TGTGCCAGCAGCTTAGAAGGCAGGGGTAGAAATGAAAAACTGTTTTTT. Its translation: CASSLEGRGRNEKLFF.

Notes on this clonotype: A clone one base away is much larger, so this may be a read error. The DNA for the CDR3 is TGTGCCAGCAATGAACTCTCGCCCCAGCATTTT. This gives the protein CASNELSPQHF. This chain uses TRBV6-1 with TRBJ1-5; D uncertain. This CDR3 is 11 amino acids long. Germline V gives CDR1 MNHNS, CDR2 SASEGT.

In this sample, this clonotype turned up many times. CDR3 loop: CASSRQDLNTGELFF. CDR3 sequence (DNA): TGTGCCAGTAGTCGACAGGACCTGAACACCGGGGAGCTGTTTTTT. The chain uses TRBV19 and TRBJ2-2; perhaps TRBD1 as D (6 bases). Trimming removed 5 bases from V and 1 base from J, with 11 bases in between. This CDR3 has 15 amino acids. Germline V gene lookup returns CDR1 LNHDA and CDR2 SQIVND (reference sequence).

V usage is TRBV27 and J usage is TRBJ1-1; TRBD1 agrees at 9 bases. The CDR3 is 13 residues long. Trimming cost V 10 bases and J 9 bases; bases outside gene matches: 12. Germline CDR1 is MNHEY and CDR2 is SMNVEV (reference sequence). The CDR3 DNA follows: TGTGCCATCTCGGACAGGGGAAGGGGGAAAGCTTTCTTT. Translation gives CAISDRGRGKAFF.

V is TRBV5-1 and J is TRBJ2-5; 8 nucleotides line up with TRBD2. J lost 1 base, V lost 0 bases, and 2 bases had no gene match. CDR3 length: 15 residues. From germline, CDR1 is SGHRS and CDR2 YFSETQ. The CDR3 loop reads CASSLVAGGQETQYF. The CDR3 nucleotides read TGCGCCAGCAGCTTGGTCGCGGGGGGCCAAGAGACCCAGTACTTC.

Ten or more counts support this clonotype. The chain recombines TRBV20-1 with TRBJ2-2, with unresolved D. This CDR3 is 13 amino acids long. The V gene's germline CDR1 is DFQATT and CDR2 SNEGSKA (reference sequence). In nucleotides, the CDR3 is TGCAGCGGGCGGTTAGGGAACACCGGGGAGCTGTTTTTT. It is translated as CSGRLGNTGELFF.

This clonotype showed up many times. The V and J genes are TRBV2 and TRBJ2-1; D gene ambiguous. V was clipped by 7 bases and J by 0 bases, with 7 bases between them. Germline V gene data show CDR1 as SNHLY and CDR2 as FYNNEI. The CDR3 length is 13 residues. In nucleotides, the CDR3 is TGTGCCAGCAAAGATTACTCCTACAATGAGCAGTTCTTC. Its translation: CASKDYSYNEQFF.

This clonotype has a single count. The chain has TRBV20-1 and TRBJ2-7, with 8 bases fitting TRBD2. CDR3 length equals 15 residues. The germline CDR1 and CDR2 sequences are DFQATT and SNEGSKA (reference sequence). The trim removed 4 bases at V and 4 bases at J, leaving 12 bases unmatched. CDR3 region: CSAKRRIAGSYEQYF. CDR3 sequence (DNA): TGCAGTGCTAAGCGGCGGATAGCGGGATCTTACGAGCAGTACTTC.

V is TRBV11-1 and J is TRBJ2-5; TRBD2 aligns across 9 bases. Unmatched junction bases numbered 8, after V lost 1 base and J lost 5 bases. Germline V gives CDR1 SGHAT, CDR2 FQDESV (reference sequence). The CDR3 totals 16 residues. The CDR3 DNA sequence: TGTGCCAGCAGCTTAGGAGGGCTAGCGGGGTGGGAGACCCAGTACTTC. This sequence encodes CASSLGGLAGWETQYF.

This clonotype came up many times. The chain carries TRBV7-3 and TRBJ2-5; unclear D gene. Trimming took off 0 bases at V and 1 base at J, with 3 bases between the two ends. CDR3 length: 13 residues. The germline gives CDR1 SGHTA, CDR2 FQGTGA. The CDR3 DNA follows: TGTGCCAGCAGCTTAACGGCCCAAGAGACCCAGTACTTC. It specifies CASSLTAQETQYF.

Regarding this clonotype: Germline and junction disagree at one end, which may indicate a read error. J is TRBJ1-1 and V is TRBV5-4; D gene unclear. This CDR3 has 15 residues. Germline V lookup: CDR1 SGHNT, CDR2 YYREEE (reference sequence). The CDR3 reads CASSLLEQPNTEAFF. As DNA, the CDR3 is TGCGCCAGCAGCTTGTTGGAACAGCCTAACACTGAAGCTTTCTTT. The complete variable domain, with remaining parts taken from reference TRBV5-4 and TRBJ1-1, reads ETGVTQSPTHLIKTRGQQVTLRCSSQSGHNTVSWYQQALGQGPQFIFQYYREEENGRGNFPPRFSGLQFPNYSSELNVNALELDDSALYLCASSLLEQPNTEAFFGQGTRLTVV.

This clonotype was found many times. The chain uses TRBV6-1 and TRBJ1-6, with TRBD1 matching over 8 bases. The CDR3 totals 14 residues. After removal of 6 bases from V and 13 bases from J, the junction contained 11 bases not matched to a gene. Germline V gene lookup returns CDR1 MNHNS and CDR2 SASEGT. CDR3 in amino acids: CASRVGQAPQPLHF. DNA of the CDR3: TGTGCCAGCAGAGTGGGACAGGCCCCTCAGCCCCTCCACTTT.

The chain is built from TRBV14 and TRBJ1-1; the D is unclear. Germline CDR1 and CDR2: SGHDN and FVKESK. V lost 5 bases and J 11 bases, leaving 9 bases between the germline ends. This CDR3 comprises 10 residues. The CDR3 protein is CASSRVEAFF. CDR3 coding DNA: TGTGCCAGCAGCAGGGTGGAGGCTTTCTTT.